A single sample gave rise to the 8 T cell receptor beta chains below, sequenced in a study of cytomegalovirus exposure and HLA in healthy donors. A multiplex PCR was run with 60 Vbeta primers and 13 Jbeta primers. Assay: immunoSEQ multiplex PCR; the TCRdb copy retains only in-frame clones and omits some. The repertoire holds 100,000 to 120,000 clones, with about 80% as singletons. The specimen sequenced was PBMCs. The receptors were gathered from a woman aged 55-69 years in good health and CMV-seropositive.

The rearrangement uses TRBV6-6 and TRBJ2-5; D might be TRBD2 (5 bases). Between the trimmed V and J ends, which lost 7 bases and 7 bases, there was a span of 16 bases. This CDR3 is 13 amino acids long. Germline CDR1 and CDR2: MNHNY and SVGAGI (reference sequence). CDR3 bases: TGTGCCAGCAATAAGGATGCGGCGGGGACCCAGTACTTC. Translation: CASNKDAAGTQYF.

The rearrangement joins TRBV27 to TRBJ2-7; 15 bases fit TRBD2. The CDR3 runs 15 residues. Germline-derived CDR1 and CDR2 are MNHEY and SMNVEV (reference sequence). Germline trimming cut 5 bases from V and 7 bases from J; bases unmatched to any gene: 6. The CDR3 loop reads CASSRTSGRAREQYF. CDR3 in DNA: TGTGCCAGCAGTCGGACTAGCGGGAGGGCCAGGGAGCAGTACTTC.

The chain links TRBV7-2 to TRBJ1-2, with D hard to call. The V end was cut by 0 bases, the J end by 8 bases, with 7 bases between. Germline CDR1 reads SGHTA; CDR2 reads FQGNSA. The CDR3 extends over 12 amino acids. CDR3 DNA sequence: TGTGCCAGCAGCTTAGCGGTGGAGGGCTACACCTTC. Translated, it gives CASSLAVEGYTF.

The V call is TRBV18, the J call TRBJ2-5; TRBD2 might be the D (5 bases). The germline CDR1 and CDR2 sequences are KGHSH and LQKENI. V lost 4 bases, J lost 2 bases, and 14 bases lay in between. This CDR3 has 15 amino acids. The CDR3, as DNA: TGTGCCAGCTCACTTACCCGGGATACACAAGAGACCCAGTACTTC. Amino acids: CASSLTRDTQETQYF. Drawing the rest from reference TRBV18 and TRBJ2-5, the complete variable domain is NAGVMQNPRHLVRRRGQEARLRCSPMKGHSHVYWYRQLPEEGLKFMVYLQKENIIDESGMPKERFSAEFPKEGPSILRIQQVVRGDSAAYFCASSLTRDTQETQYFGPGTRLLVL.

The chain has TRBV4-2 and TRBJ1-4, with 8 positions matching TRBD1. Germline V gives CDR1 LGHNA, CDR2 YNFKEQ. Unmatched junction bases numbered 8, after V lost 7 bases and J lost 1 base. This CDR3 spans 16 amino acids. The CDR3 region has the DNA TGTGCCAGCACCCCAGGACAGGGCCTAACTAATGAAAAACTGTTTTTT. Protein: CASTPGQGLTNEKLFF.

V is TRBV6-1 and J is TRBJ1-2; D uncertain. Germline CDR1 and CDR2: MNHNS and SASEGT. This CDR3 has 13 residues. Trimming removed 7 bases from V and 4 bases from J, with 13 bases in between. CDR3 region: CASTAVTLYGYTF. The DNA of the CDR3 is TGTGCCAGCACTGCAGTCACCCTCTATGGCTACACCTTC.

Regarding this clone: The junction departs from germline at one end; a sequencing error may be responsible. The CDR3 spells CASREAGLAASYNEQFF. The DNA for the CDR3 is TGTGCCAGCAGGGAAGCGGGACTAGCGGCCTCCTACAATGAGCAGTTCTTC. The chain carries TRBV2 and TRBJ2-1; 11 nucleotides match TRBD2. From germline, CDR1 is SNHLY and CDR2 FYNNEI. This CDR3 region has 17 residues.

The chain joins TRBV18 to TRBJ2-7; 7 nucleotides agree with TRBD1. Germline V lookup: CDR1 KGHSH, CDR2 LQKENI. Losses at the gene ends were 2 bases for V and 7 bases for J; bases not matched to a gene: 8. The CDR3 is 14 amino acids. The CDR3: CASSPNRETGEQYF. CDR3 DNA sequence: TGTGCCAGCTCACCAAATAGGGAGACAGGGGAGCAGTACTTC.